The 14 T cell receptor beta chains given below trace back to one sample, sequenced in a study of shared clonotypes between healthy human individuals. The assay was immunoSEQ multiplex PCR, and TCRdb's table has in-frame clones only and misses some. The table includes approximately 1.5 million clones, 95% to 99% detected once. Sequencing input: naive CD4+ T cells sorted from blood. Indicated subset: CD45RA+ positively selected. Source of these receptors: a man in his thirties or forties in good health.

J is TRBJ2-3 and V is TRBV7-8; D is uncertain. Between the trimmed V and J ends, which lost 1 base and 2 bases, there was a span of 7 bases. CDR3 length: 14 amino acids. From germline, CDR1 is SGHVS and CDR2 FQNEAQ. The CDR3 region is CASSLVTTTDTQYF. DNA of the CDR3: TGTGCCAGCAGCTTAGTCACAACCACAGATACGCAGTATTTT.

About this clone: Other DNA sequences of this sample code for an identical CDR3. CDR3 sequence reads: CASSPGREPYEQYF. The DNA of the CDR3 is TGTGCCAGCTCACCGGGACGGGAGCCCTACGAGCAGTACTTC. The V gene is TRBV18, the J gene TRBJ2-7, with D perhaps TRBD2 (6 bases). Germline CDR1 and CDR2: KGHSH and LQKENI. The CDR3 spans 14 residues. V lost 3 bases and J lost 2, with 11 bases in between.

The chain employs TRBV7-3 and TRBJ2-3; weak D call: TRBD1 (5 bases). Trimming left V 0 bases short and J 2 bases short, with 21 bases between. Germline-derived CDR1 and CDR2 are SGHTA and FQGTGA. The CDR3 consists of 19 residues. The CDR3 DNA sequence: TGTGCCAGCAGCTTAACCCTTGGGGTGGGCAGGGCATTCACAGATACGCAGTATTTT. Protein sequence: CASSLTLGVGRAFTDTQYF. Looking up the rest from reference TRBV7-3 and TRBJ2-3 gives the full variable domain: GAGVSQTPSNKVTEKGKYVELRCDPISGHTALYWYRQSLGQGPEFLIYFQGTGAADDSGLPNDRFFAVRPEGSVSTLKIQRTERGDSAVYLCASSLTLGVGRAFTDTQYFGPGTRLTVL.

As DNA, the CDR3 is TGCGCCAGCAGCCCCGGGGACAGTGGCAATCAGCCCCAGCATTTT. Encoded protein: CASSPGDSGNQPQHF. The chain uses TRBV5-1 and TRBJ1-5; the match to TRBD1 covers 7 bases. The CDR3 runs 15 residues. Germline CDR1 reads SGHRS; CDR2 reads YFSETQ. The junction had 6 bases not matched to a gene; V was cut back by 4 bases and J by 2 bases.

The chain carries TRBV5-1 and TRBJ2-1; 8 bases are shared with TRBD2. The CDR3 is 16 residues long. CDR1 is SGHRS, CDR2 YFSETQ, per germline. Losses at the gene ends were 3 bases for V and 0 bases for J; bases not matched to a gene: 5. This CDR3 is CASSSLAGSSYNEQFF. In DNA form, the CDR3 reads TGCGCCAGCAGCTCTTTAGCGGGGAGCTCCTACAATGAGCAGTTCTTC. Using reference TRBV5-1 and TRBJ2-1 for the parts outside the CDR3, the full variable domain is KAGVTQTPRYLIKTRGQQVTLSCSPISGHRSVSWYQQTPGQGLQFLFEYFSETQRNKGNFPGRFSGRQFSNSRSEMNVSTLELGDSALYLCASSSLAGSSYNEQFFGPGTRLTVL.

This clone was detected only once. The chain is built from TRBV10-3 and TRBJ2-3; no reliable D call. Germline CDR1 reads ENHRY; CDR2 reads SYGVKD. The CDR3 loop spans 13 amino acids. V lost 2 bases and J 6 bases, leaving 9 bases between the germline ends. CDR3 amino acids: CAISEGRADTQYF. CDR3 nucleotides: TGTGCCATCAGTGAGGGCCGTGCGGATACGCAGTATTTT.

The V call is TRBV6-6, the J call TRBJ1-5; 10 nucleotides agree with TRBD1. The germline V gene has CDR1 MNHNY and CDR2 SVGAGI (reference sequence). Unmatched junction bases numbered 1, after V lost 4 bases and J lost 4 bases. This CDR3 contains 14 residues. CDR3 sequence: CASSWDRGNQPQHF. DNA for the CDR3: TGTGCCAGCAGTTGGGACAGGGGAAATCAGCCCCAGCATTTT.

The chain links TRBV5-6 to TRBJ1-1; TRBD1 matches at 8 bases. Per the germline V gene, CDR1 is SGHDT and CDR2 is YYEEEE. CDR3 length: 14 residues. After removal of 2 bases from V and 1 base from J, the junction contained 1 base not matched to a gene. The CDR3 is CASSFGQGNTEAFF. The CDR3 DNA sequence: TGTGCCAGCAGCTTCGGACAGGGGAACACTGAAGCTTTCTTT. Looking up the rest from reference TRBV5-6 and TRBJ1-1 gives the full variable domain: DAGVTQSPTHLIKTRGQQVTLRCSPKSGHDTVSWYQQALGQGPQFIFQYYEEEERQRGNFPDRFSGHQFPNYSSELNVNALLLGDSALYLCASSFGQGNTEAFFGQGTRLTVV.

The chain has TRBV13 and TRBJ2-5; perhaps D is TRBD1 or TRBD2 (5 bases each). The CDR3 has 15 amino acids. Germline V gives CDR1 PRHDT, CDR2 FYEKMQ (reference sequence). The germline V and J ends were trimmed by 5 bases and 2 bases, with 15 bases remaining between them. CDR3 region: CASSEGTASQETQYF. In DNA form, the CDR3 reads TGTGCCAGCAGCGAAGGGACCGCGAGTCAAGAGACCCAGTACTTC.

This sequence joins TRBV28 and TRBJ2-7, with a tentative D call TRBD1 (7 bases). The germline V gene encodes CDR1 MDHEN and CDR2 SYDVKM. The CDR3 consists of 14 residues. With 6 bases removed from V and 1 base from J, the gap between germline ends came to 13 bases. The CDR3 DNA is TGTGCCAGCAGGGAGGGGGCCCGATCCTACGAGCAGTACTTC. Its translation is CASREGARSYEQYF.

This clone was detected once. J is TRBJ2-7 and V is TRBV6-5, with D possibly matching TRBD1 (6 bases). CDR1 and CDR2 (germline): MNHEY, SVGAGI. Trimming stripped 5 bases from V and 1 base from J, with 12 bases between. The CDR3 spans 14 residues. CDR3 region: CASSQGQLSYEQYF. CDR3 DNA sequence: TGTGCCAGCAGTCAAGGACAGTTATCCTACGAGCAGTACTTC.

The chain uses TRBV6-1 and TRBJ2-7, with 9 bases identical to TRBD2. Germline CDR1 reads MNHNS; CDR2 reads SASEGT. The CDR3 sequence is 15 residues long. Losses at the gene ends were 1 base for V and 6 bases for J; bases not matched to a gene: 7. CDR3 in DNA: TGTGCCAGCAGTGAAGAGGGGACTAGCCTCACCGAGCAGTACTTC. Amino acid sequence: CASSEEGTSLTEQYF.

The J gene is TRBJ2-7, the V gene TRBV7-2, with a weak D call TRBD2 (5 bases). Germline V gene sequence: CDR1 SGHTA, CDR2 FQGNSA. The CDR3 covers 18 residues. V was clipped by 4 bases and J by 1 base, with 23 bases between them. The CDR3 is CASSSSTAGPRRSYEQYF. CDR3 sequence (DNA): TGTGCCAGCAGCTCCTCAACTGCTGGGCCCAGGAGGTCCTACGAGCAGTACTTC.

The chain links TRBV5-4 to TRBJ1-2; no definite D call. The ends were cut back, 2 bases at V and 8 bases at J, with 13 bases in the middle. The length of the CDR3 is 13 residues. Germline-derived CDR1 and CDR2 are SGHNT and YYREEE (reference sequence). CDR3 coding DNA: TGTGCCAGCAGCTTAGGGATCGGTCAAGGCTACACCTTC. Protein sequence: CASSLGIGQGYTF.